This T cell receptor (delta chain) was found in a study of gamma-delta T cells after stem cell transplantation. TCRdb called clones anew from the RT-PCR reads with CATT. The data contain roughly 760 delta-chain clones, around 18% of them singletons. V lost 6 bases, J lost 4 bases, and 14 bases lay in between. CDR1 and CDR2 (germline): GEAIGNYY, EKD. The CDR3 has 13 residues. The TCR was taken from a human donor. It is not recorded whose cells these are; they may come from a transplant donor. Sample: gamma-delta T cells. The J gene is TRDJ1, the V gene TRDV2, with unresolved D. CDR3 loop: CACKPIHGDKLIF. The CDR3 DNA is TGTGCCTGTAAACCAATACATGGCGATAAACTCATCTTT.